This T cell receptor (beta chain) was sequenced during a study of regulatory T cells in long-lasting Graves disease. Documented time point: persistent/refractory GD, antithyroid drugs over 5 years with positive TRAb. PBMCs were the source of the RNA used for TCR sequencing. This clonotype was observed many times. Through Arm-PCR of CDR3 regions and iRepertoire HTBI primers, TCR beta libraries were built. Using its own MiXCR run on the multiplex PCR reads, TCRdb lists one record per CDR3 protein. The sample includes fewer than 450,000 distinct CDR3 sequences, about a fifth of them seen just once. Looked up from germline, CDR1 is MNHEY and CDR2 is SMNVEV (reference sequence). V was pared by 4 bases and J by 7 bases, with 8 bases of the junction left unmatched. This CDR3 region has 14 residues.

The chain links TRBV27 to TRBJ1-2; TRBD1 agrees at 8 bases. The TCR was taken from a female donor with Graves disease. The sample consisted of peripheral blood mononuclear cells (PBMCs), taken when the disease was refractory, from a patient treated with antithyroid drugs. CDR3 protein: CASSSTGVAGGYTF. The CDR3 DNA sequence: TGTGCCAGCAGTTCGACAGGGGTTGCTGGTGGCTACACCTTC.